Following are 21 T cell receptor beta chains from one sample sequenced in a study of shared clonotypes between healthy human individuals. The table came from immunoSEQ multiplex PCR; TCRdb's copy has only in-frame clones and leaves some out. Of approximately 1,500,000 clones in the sample, roughly 95% are singletons; the top ten hold about 1.2%. The sample was naive CD4+ T cells sorted from blood. Subset: CD45RA+ positively selected. These TCRs come from a man aged 25-45 years in good health.

Note on this clone: Different DNA sequences within this sample yield the same CDR3. The chain has TRBV5-1 and TRBJ1-1; D may be TRBD1 (5 bases). Trimming removed 0 bases at V and 8 bases at J, with 11 bases between. Germline-derived CDR1 and CDR2 are SGHRS and YFSETQ. The CDR3 length is 13 residues. CDR3 DNA sequence: TGCGCCAGCAGCTTGGTCGGGGGAGCGGAAGCTTTCTTT. It encodes CASSLVGGAEAFF. Looking up the rest from reference TRBV5-1 and TRBJ1-1 gives the full variable domain: KAGVTQTPRYLIKTRGQQVTLSCSPISGHRSVSWYQQTPGQGLQFLFEYFSETQRNKGNFPGRFSGRQFSNSRSEMNVSTLELGDSALYLCASSLVGGAEAFFGQGTRLTVV.

J is TRBJ2-7 and V is TRBV7-6; 12 bases agree with TRBD2. This CDR3 contains 16 residues. The trim removed 2 bases at V and 1 base at J, leaving 3 bases unmatched. Germline V gene data show CDR1 as SGHVS and CDR2 as FNYEAQ. This chain's CDR3 is CASSLSGLAGSYEQYF. The CDR3 nucleotides are TGTGCCAGCAGCTTATCGGGACTAGCGGGTTCCTACGAGCAGTACTTC.

This clone was found a few times. This rearrangement joins TRBV6-6 to TRBJ2-3; D not certain. Germline V lookup: CDR1 MNHNY, CDR2 SVGAGI (reference sequence). Trimming stripped 1 base from V and 4 bases from J, with 9 bases between. This CDR3 is 14 amino acids long. The CDR3 reads CASSYFASSDTQYF. CDR3 in DNA: TGTGCCAGCAGTTACTTTGCAAGCTCAGATACGCAGTATTTT.

The chain combines TRBV7-8 with TRBJ2-5; TRBD1 aligns across 7 bases. V gave up 5 bases and J gave up 3 bases; unmatched junction bases: 6. Germline-derived CDR1 and CDR2 are SGHVS and FQNEAQ. The CDR3 spans 14 residues. The CDR3 region is CASSTWDREETQYF. The CDR3, as DNA: TGTGCCAGCAGCACCTGGGACAGAGAAGAGACCCAGTACTTC.

This sequence joins TRBV7-2 and TRBJ1-2, with TRBD1 matching over 7 bases. Germline assignment: CDR1 SGHTA and CDR2 FQGNSA. This CDR3 is built from 14 residues. Unmatched junction bases numbered 8, after V lost 6 bases and J lost 4 bases. The CDR3 spells CASSRDSSAYGYTF. The CDR3 DNA is TGTGCCAGCAGTAGGGACAGTTCGGCCTATGGCTACACCTTC. The entire variable domain, with the rest obtained from reference TRBV7-2 and TRBJ1-2, is as follows: GAGVSQSPSNKVTEKGKDVELRCDPISGHTALYWYRQSLGQGLEFLIYFQGNSAPDKSGLPSDRFSAERTGGSVSTLTIQRTQQEDSAVYLCASSRDSSAYGYTFGSGTRLTVV.

In its sample, this clone was seen once. This chain uses TRBV9 with TRBJ2-2; 10 nucleotides agree with TRBD1. CDR1 is SGDLS and CDR2 is YYNGEE in the germline V gene. The CDR3 contains 20 residues. The V gene end was trimmed by 1 base and the J gene end by 3 bases; junction bases not matched to a gene: 15. Here the CDR3 DNA reads TGTGCCAGCAGCGTACTCCGGGACAGGGGTCGCGGAGGGGACACCGGGGAGCTGTTTTTT. This sequence encodes CASSVLRDRGRGGDTGELFF. The variable domain in full, with the rest retrieved from reference TRBV9 and TRBJ2-2, is DSGVTQTPKHLITATGQRVTLRCSPRSGDLSVYWYQQSLDQGLQFLIQYYNGEERAKGNILERFSAQQFPDLHSELNLSSLELGDSALYFCASSVLRDRGRGGDTGELFFGEGSRLTVL.

The rearrangement links TRBV5-5 to TRBJ2-3, with 7 positions matching TRBD2. Germline CDR1 is SGHKS and CDR2 is YYEKEE (reference sequence). The CDR3 has 15 residues. With V trimmed by 2 bases and J by 4 bases, 7 bases remained unmatched. The CDR3 loop is CASSLEGGRADTQYF. The CDR3 DNA reads as TGTGCCAGCAGCTTAGAGGGAGGGAGGGCAGATACGCAGTATTTT.

The rearrangement uses TRBV14 and TRBJ2-7; 13 nucleotides match TRBD2. V shed 1 base and J 4 bases; nucleotides not matched to a gene: 13. This CDR3 comprises 19 residues. Germline V lookup: CDR1 SGHDN, CDR2 FVKESK. For the CDR3, the DNA is TGTGCCAGCAGCCAAGGTACGCACAGGACTAGCGGGAGTAGGTACGAGCAGTACTTC. Its translation is CASSQGTHRTSGSRYEQYF.

The chain combines TRBV10-3 with TRBJ2-7; D may be TRBD1 or TRBD2 (5 bases each). The germline gives CDR1 ENHRY, CDR2 SYGVKD. Trimming removed 9 bases at V and 2 bases at J, with 20 bases between. The CDR3 is made up of 15 amino acids. The DNA for the CDR3 is TGTGCCATTTCTTCCCGGGACCTACTGACCTACGAGCAGTACTTC. Amino acids: CAISSRDLLTYEQYF.

This chain uses TRBV5-1 with TRBJ2-1, with unresolved D. The CDR3 totals 16 residues. Trimming took off 3 bases at V and 0 bases at J, with 13 bases between the two ends. Germline V CDR1 and CDR2: SGHRS, YFSETQ. In nucleotides, the CDR3 is TGCGCCAGCAGCTCCGGCGGCATGAACTCCTACAATGAGCAGTTCTTC. It yields the protein CASSSGGMNSYNEQFF.

This clone was observed a handful of times. This rearrangement joins TRBV7-9 to TRBJ2-5; D perhaps matches TRBD1 (6 bases). V was shortened by 2 bases and J by 4 bases, with 14 bases between the two germline ends. Looked up from germline, CDR1 is SEHNR and CDR2 is FQNEAQ (reference sequence). CDR3 length: 15 amino acids. CDR3 bases: TGTGCCAGCAGCTTACGGACGCAAGGGGGAGAGACCCAGTACTTC. It translates to CASSLRTQGGETQYF.

The chain couples TRBV18 to TRBJ2-2; D gene unclear. V gave up 3 bases and J gave up 1 base, with 15 bases separating them. Germline CDR1 reads KGHSH; CDR2 reads LQKENI. This CDR3 is built from 17 residues. The CDR3 protein is CASSPLHQVVNTGELFF. CDR3 coding DNA: TGTGCCAGCTCACCCCTACATCAGGTCGTGAACACCGGGGAGCTGTTTTTT.

The genes are TRBV9 and TRBJ2-2; D gene uncertain. Germline CDR1 SGDLS, CDR2 YYNGEE. Trimming shortened V by 3 bases and J by 7 bases, and 10 bases separated the two germline ends. This CDR3 comprises 13 residues. The CDR3, as DNA: TGTGCCAGCAGCGCCCGGGTAATCGGGGAGCTGTTTTTT. It specifies CASSARVIGELFF.

The V and J genes are TRBV14 and TRBJ2-7; the match to TRBD1 covers 7 bases. CDR3 length: 18 amino acids. Germline V lookup: CDR1 SGHDN, CDR2 FVKESK. The V and J ends lost 2 bases and 2 bases, in that order; junction bases with no gene match: 15. CDR3 bases: TGTGCCAGCAGCCAAACCTGGGGCAGACAGGGTTTGGCCTACGAGCAGTACTTC. The encoded protein is CASSQTWGRQGLAYEQYF. Filled out from reference TRBV14 and TRBJ2-7, the complete variable domain reads EAGVTQFPSHSVIEKGQTVTLRCDPISGHDNLYWYRRVMGKEIKFLLHFVKESKQDESGMPNNRFLAERTGGTYSTLKVQPAELEDSGVYFCASSQTWGRQGLAYEQYFGPGTRLTVT.

In DNA form, the CDR3 reads TGTGCCACCCAGCGGGAGGGATACAATGAGCAGTTCTTC. Translated, it gives CATQREGYNEQFF. The V gene is TRBV14, the J gene TRBJ2-1, with 10 nucleotides matching TRBD2. Germline lookup yields CDR1 SGHDN and CDR2 FVKESK. CDR3 size: 13 residues. V dropped 10 bases and J dropped 4; count of bases not matched to a gene: 4.

The chain employs TRBV7-3 and TRBJ2-2, with 7 bases aligning to TRBD1. The CDR3 covers 15 residues. The germline V gene encodes CDR1 SGHTA and CDR2 FQGTGA. V trimming: 2 bases; J trimming: 4 bases; junction bases outside the gene matches: 4. The chain's CDR3 is CASSLGPGGTGELFF. CDR3 nucleotides: TGTGCCAGCAGCTTAGGGCCAGGGGGCACCGGGGAGCTGTTTTTT.

The chain links TRBV2 to TRBJ1-2; D ambiguous. Germline V gene lookup returns CDR1 SNHLY and CDR2 FYNNEI. V dropped 2 bases and J dropped 8 bases, with 12 bases sitting between them. The CDR3 has 13 residues. This CDR3 is CASSEPVNGGYTF. The CDR3 coding sequence is TGTGCCAGCAGTGAACCGGTGAATGGAGGCTACACCTTC.

This clone has only one observation. J is TRBJ2-5 and V is TRBV9; the match to TRBD2 covers 14 bases. The V gene's germline CDR1 is SGDLS and CDR2 YYNGEE. This CDR3 has 16 amino acids. Trimming took 4 bases from V and 1 from J; bases not matched to a gene: 3. This CDR3 is CASSQGLAGVQETQYF. The CDR3 coding sequence is TGTGCCAGCAGCCAGGGACTAGCGGGAGTCCAAGAGACCCAGTACTTC.

The chain couples TRBV6-5 to TRBJ2-1, with no clear D. From germline, CDR1 is MNHEY and CDR2 SVGAGI. The CDR3 length is 15 residues. Trimming shortened V by 2 bases and J by 9 bases, and 17 bases separated the two germline ends. Here the CDR3 DNA reads TGTGCCAGCAGTTACGCGACTCTTATTAGGGCTGAGCAGTTCTTC. It codes for CASSYATLIRAEQFF.

This chain joins TRBV27 and TRBJ2-2; TRBD2 matches at 11 bases. This CDR3 is 16 amino acids long. Germline loops: CDR1 MNHEY, CDR2 SMNVEV (reference sequence). V lost 5 bases, J lost 5 bases, and 7 bases stayed unmatched. CDR3 nucleotides: TGTGCCAGCAGTCTAACTAGCGGGAGAGGTACCGGGGAGCTGTTTTTT. Translating gives CASSLTSGRGTGELFF.

This chain connects TRBV2 to TRBJ2-5, with D unclear. The CDR3 loop spans 15 amino acids. The V gene lost 0 bases and the J gene lost 5 bases, with 13 bases spanning the gap. Germline CDR1 and CDR2: SNHLY and FYNNEI. CDR3 bases: TGTGCCAGCAGTGAAGCGCATCGGGTGGGGGAGACCCAGTACTTC. Translated, it gives CASSEAHRVGETQYF.